A single sample gave rise to the 12 T cell receptor beta chains below, sequenced in a study of T cells after yellow fever vaccination. TCRdb fed the 5' RACE reads into MiXCR, producing one record per CDR3 protein. The data contain 500,000 to 650,000 distinct CDR3 sequences, roughly an eighth of them singletons. The sample consisted of PBMCs, taken on the day of the yellow fever booster vaccination. The receptors shown here come from a man aged 25 to 40 who received the YFV17D yellow fever vaccine.

This clonotype was counted between two and nine times. V and J are TRBV5-1 and TRBJ2-3; D gene uncertain. The CDR3 totals 13 residues. Germline loops: CDR1 SGHRS, CDR2 YFSETQ. V was clipped by 4 bases and J by 1 base, with 7 bases between them. The CDR3 here is CASSISGTDTQYF. The DNA of the CDR3 is TGCGCCAGCAGCATATCCGGCACAGATACGCAGTATTTT.

In this sample, this clonotype turned up a few times. The V call is TRBV7-9, the J call TRBJ2-1; TRBD1 matches at 8 bases. The V gene end was trimmed by 4 bases and the J gene end by 7 bases; junction bases not matched to a gene: 9. The CDR3 contains 15 residues. The germline CDR1 and CDR2 sequences are SEHNR and FQNEAQ (reference sequence). The CDR3 here is CASSSSGGDGNEQFF. CDR3 bases: TGTGCCAGCAGCTCATCAGGGGGCGACGGGAATGAGCAGTTCTTC.

This clonotype has just a few counts. The V gene is TRBV29-1, the J gene TRBJ1-1; D uncertain. Germline lookup yields CDR1 SQVTM and CDR2 ANQGSEA. The length of the CDR3 is 14 residues. The V and J ends lost 5 bases and 1 base respectively, with 14 bases between them. The CDR3 DNA reads as TGCAGCGTTACTTGGCCCAACCCGAACACTGAAGCTTTCTTT. Its translation is CSVTWPNPNTEAFF.

V and J are TRBV6-1 and TRBJ2-1; possible D gene TRBD2, 5 bases. This CDR3 contains 14 residues. Trimming left V 0 bases short and J 10 bases short, with 13 bases between. Germline V gene sequence: CDR1 MNHNS, CDR2 SASEGT. DNA of the CDR3: TGTGCCAGCAGTGAAGCGCAAGGAGTAGCGGAGCAGTTCTTC. It translates to CASSEAQGVAEQFF.

The gene calls are TRBV29-1 and TRBJ2-3; no clear D. CDR1 is SQVTM and CDR2 is ANQGSEA in the germline V gene. This CDR3 contains 13 residues. V gave up 3 bases and J gave up 0 bases, with 7 bases separating them. The CDR3 nucleotides read TGCAGCGTTGACTTTTGGAGCACAGATACGCAGTATTTT. Its translation: CSVDFWSTDTQYF.

This clonotype was found a few times. The chain recombines TRBV7-9 with TRBJ2-2, with D possibly being TRBD1 or TRBD2 (6 bases each). The CDR3 consists of 18 residues. V was cut by 4 bases and J by 2 bases, with 20 bases left in between. Germline-derived CDR1 and CDR2 are SEHNR and FQNEAQ (reference sequence). The CDR3 protein is CASSYPRGGSRNTGELFF. The CDR3 region has the DNA TGTGCCAGCAGCTACCCCCGAGGGGGGTCGCGAAACACCGGGGAGCTGTTTTTT.

This clonotype has only a few counts. The chain links TRBV29-1 to TRBJ1-6; D is unresolved. The CDR3 length is 14 residues. Trimming shortened V by 4 bases and J by 10 bases, and 17 bases separated the two germline ends. Germline V lookup: CDR1 SQVTM, CDR2 ANQGSEA. The CDR3 loop is CSVGPGGPGSPLHF. The CDR3 DNA follows: TGCAGCGTTGGCCCCGGCGGCCCAGGATCACCCCTCCACTTT.

The chain carries TRBV12-3 or TRBV12-4 and TRBJ2-7, with D perhaps matching TRBD2 (6 bases). Trimming pared 4 bases from V and 3 bases from J, leaving 16 bases between. The CDR3 is 15 residues long. CDR3 amino acids: CASSSGTGGGYEQYF. The CDR3, as DNA: TGTGCCAGCAGTTCGGGGACTGGCGGAGGCTACGAGCAGTACTTC.

The genes are TRBV29-1 and TRBJ1-2; D is perhaps TRBD1 (5 bases). CDR3 length equals 11 residues. Germline loops: CDR1 SQVTM, CDR2 ANQGSEA. The germline V and J ends were trimmed by 6 bases and 8 bases, with 13 bases remaining between them. This CDR3 is CSVTDLTGYTF. CDR3 sequence (DNA): TGCAGCGTGACAGACTTGACGGGCTACACCTTC.

This clonotype was observed a handful of times. J is TRBJ2-3 and V is TRBV12-3 or TRBV12-4; D tentatively reads TRBD1 or TRBD2 (5 bases each). The CDR3 contains 14 residues. Trimming shortened V by 4 bases and J by 3 bases, and 11 bases separated the two germline ends. CDR3 loop: CASSSPGRTDTQYF. DNA of the CDR3: TGTGCCAGCAGTTCCCCGGGGCGAACAGATACGCAGTATTTT.

This clonotype was seen a handful of times. The chain has TRBV24-1 and TRBJ2-1; possible D gene TRBD2, 6 bases. This CDR3 has 15 residues. Germline assignment: CDR1 KGHDR and CDR2 SFDVKD. V was cut by 1 base and J by 8 bases, with 14 bases left in between. The CDR3 region has the DNA TGTGCCACCAGTGATTTATACGGGAGACGGGATGAGCAGTTCTTC. Translation: CATSDLYGRRDEQFF.

Concerning this clonotype itself: Compared with germline, one end of the junction differs, possibly owing to a read error. The chain carries TRBV7-6 and TRBJ2-7; D call uncertain. Germline V gives CDR1 SGHVS, CDR2 FNYEAQ. This CDR3 is built from 12 residues. In DNA, the CDR3 is TGTGCCAGAAGCTTAAACCCCTACGAGCAGTACTTC. This sequence encodes CARSLNPYEQYF.